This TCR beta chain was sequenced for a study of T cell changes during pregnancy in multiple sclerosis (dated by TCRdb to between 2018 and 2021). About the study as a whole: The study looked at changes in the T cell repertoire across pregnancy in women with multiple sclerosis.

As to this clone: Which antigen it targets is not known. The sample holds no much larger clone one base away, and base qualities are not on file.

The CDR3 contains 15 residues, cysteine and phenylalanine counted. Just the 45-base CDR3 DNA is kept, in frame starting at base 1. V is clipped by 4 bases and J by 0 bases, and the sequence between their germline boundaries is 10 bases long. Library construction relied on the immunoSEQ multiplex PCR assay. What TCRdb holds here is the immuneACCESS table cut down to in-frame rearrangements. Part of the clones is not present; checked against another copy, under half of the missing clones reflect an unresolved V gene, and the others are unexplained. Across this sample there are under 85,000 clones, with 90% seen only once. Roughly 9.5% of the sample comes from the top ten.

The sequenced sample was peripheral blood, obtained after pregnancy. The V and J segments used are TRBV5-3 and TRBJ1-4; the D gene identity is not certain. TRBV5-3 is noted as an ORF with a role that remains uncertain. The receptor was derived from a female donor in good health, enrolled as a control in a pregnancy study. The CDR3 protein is CARSGSCATNEKLFF. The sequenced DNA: TGTGCCAGAAGCGGGAGCTGTGCAACTAATGAAAAACTGTTTTTT.